What follows is one TCR beta chain and its context. For every sample, about 10^5 TCR templates were assayed. TCRdb's copy holds only in-frame clones and misses some; the assay was immunoSEQ multiplex PCR. This sample has 85,000 to 120,000 clones; 92% occur once, and the top ten carry 0.85% to 1.3%. The data originate from a study of siplizumab effects on memory and regulatory T cells. Trimming pared 4 bases from V and 4 bases from J, leaving 17 bases between. The germline V gene encodes CDR1 MNHNY and CDR2 SVGAGI (reference sequence). This CDR3 region has 15 residues. The origin of this receptor is a human donor in good health. The chain links TRBV6-6 to TRBJ2-7; a weak D match, TRBD1 (5 bases). Sequenced input: CD4+ T cells sorted from blood. Here the CDR3 reads CASSSPSGARYEQYF. The CDR3 region has the DNA TGTGCCAGCAGTTCACCCAGTGGGGCGCGGTACGAGCAGTACTTC.